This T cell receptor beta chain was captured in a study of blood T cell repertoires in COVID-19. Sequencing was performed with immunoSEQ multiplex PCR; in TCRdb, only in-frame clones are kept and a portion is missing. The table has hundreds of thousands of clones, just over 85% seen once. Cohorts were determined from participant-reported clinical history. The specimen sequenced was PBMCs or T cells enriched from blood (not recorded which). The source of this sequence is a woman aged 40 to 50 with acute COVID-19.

Written as DNA, the CDR3 is TGTGCCAGCAGCTTAAGTGCGGTCTCCTACGAGCAGTACTTC. Translation: CASSLSAVSYEQYF. The chain joins TRBV7-2 to TRBJ2-7; D remains unclear. CDR3 length: 14 amino acids. The germline CDR1 and CDR2 sequences are SGHTA and FQGNSA. V lost 2 bases and J 0 bases, leaving 8 bases between the germline ends. The whole variable domain, filled in from reference TRBV7-2 and TRBJ2-7, reads GAGVSQSPSNKVTEKGKDVELRCDPISGHTALYWYRQSLGQGLEFLIYFQGNSAPDKSGLPSDRFSAERTGGSVSTLTIQRTQQEDSAVYLCASSLSAVSYEQYFGPGTRLTVT.